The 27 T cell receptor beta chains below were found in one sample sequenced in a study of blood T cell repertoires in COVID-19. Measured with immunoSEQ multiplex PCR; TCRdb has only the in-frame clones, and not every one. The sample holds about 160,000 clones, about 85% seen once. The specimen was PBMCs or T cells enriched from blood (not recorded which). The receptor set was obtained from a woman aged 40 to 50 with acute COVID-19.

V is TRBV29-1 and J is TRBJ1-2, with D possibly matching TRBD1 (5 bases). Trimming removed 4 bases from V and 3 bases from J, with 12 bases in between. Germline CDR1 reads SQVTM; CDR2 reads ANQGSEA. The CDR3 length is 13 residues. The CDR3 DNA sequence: TGCAGCGTTGGAGAGGGGCGGCACTATGGCTACACCTTC. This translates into CSVGEGRHYGYTF.

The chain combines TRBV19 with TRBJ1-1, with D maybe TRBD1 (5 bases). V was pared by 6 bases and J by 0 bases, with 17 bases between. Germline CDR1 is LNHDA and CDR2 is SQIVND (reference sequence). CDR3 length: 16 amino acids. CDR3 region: CASRSRQNLMNTEAFF. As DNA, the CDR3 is TGTGCCAGTAGGTCACGACAGAATCTGATGAACACTGAAGCTTTCTTT.

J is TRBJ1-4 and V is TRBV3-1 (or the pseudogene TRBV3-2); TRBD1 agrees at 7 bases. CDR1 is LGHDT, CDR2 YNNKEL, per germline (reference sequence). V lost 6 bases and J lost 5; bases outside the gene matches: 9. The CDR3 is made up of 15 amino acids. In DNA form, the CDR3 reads TGTGCCAGCAGTAATCACGGGACAGAGAATGAAAAACTGTTTTTT. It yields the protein CASSNHGTENEKLFF.

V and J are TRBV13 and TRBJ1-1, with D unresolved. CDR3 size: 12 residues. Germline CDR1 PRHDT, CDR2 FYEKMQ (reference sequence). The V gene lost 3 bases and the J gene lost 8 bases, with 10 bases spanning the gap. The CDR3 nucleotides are TGTGCCAGCAGCTTCATGACACCCGAAGCTTTCTTT. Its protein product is CASSFMTPEAFF.

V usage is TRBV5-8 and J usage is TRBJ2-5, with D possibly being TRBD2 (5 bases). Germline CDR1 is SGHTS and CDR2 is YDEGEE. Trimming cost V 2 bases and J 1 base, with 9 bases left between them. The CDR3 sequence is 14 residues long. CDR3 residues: CASSFLRAQETQYF. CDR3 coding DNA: TGTGCCAGCAGCTTTCTGAGGGCCCAAGAGACCCAGTACTTC.

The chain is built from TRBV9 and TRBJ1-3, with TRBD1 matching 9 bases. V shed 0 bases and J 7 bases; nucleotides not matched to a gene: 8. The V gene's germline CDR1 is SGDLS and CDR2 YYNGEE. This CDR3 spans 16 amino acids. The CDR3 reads CASSVGGTGWRNTIYF. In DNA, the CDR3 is TGTGCCAGCAGCGTAGGTGGGACAGGGTGGAGGAACACCATATATTTT. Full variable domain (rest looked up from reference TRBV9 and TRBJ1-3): DSGVTQTPKHLITATGQRVTLRCSPRSGDLSVYWYQQSLDQGLQFLIQYYNGEERAKGNILERFSAQQFPDLHSELNLSSLELGDSALYFCASSVGGTGWRNTIYFGEGSWLTVV.

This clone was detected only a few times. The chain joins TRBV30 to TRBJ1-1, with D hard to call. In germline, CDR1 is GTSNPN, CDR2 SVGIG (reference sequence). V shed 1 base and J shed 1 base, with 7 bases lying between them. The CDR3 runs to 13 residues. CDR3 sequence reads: CAWSAGRNTEAFF. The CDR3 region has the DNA TGTGCCTGGAGTGCCGGTCGGAACACTGAAGCTTTCTTT.

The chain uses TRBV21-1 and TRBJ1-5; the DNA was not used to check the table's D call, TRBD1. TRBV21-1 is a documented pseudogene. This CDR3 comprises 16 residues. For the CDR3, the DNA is TGTGCCAGCAGCCCTCCTGTAGGGGTAAGCAATCAGCCCCAGCATTTT. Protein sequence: CASSPPVGVSNQPQHF.

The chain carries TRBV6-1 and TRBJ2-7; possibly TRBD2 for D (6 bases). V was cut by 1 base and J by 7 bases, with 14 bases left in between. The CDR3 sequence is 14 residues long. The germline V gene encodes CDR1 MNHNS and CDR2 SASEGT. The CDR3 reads CASSEGGVGLEQYF. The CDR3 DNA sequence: TGTGCCAGCAGTGAAGGGGGGGTCGGGTTAGAGCAGTACTTC.

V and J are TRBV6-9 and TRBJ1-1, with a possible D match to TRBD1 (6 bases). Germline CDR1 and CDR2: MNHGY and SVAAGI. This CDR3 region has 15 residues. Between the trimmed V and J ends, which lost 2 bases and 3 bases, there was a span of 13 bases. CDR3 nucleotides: TGTGCCAGCAGTTATAAGTCTGGGGGCCACACTGAAGCTTTCTTT. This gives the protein CASSYKSGGHTEAFF.

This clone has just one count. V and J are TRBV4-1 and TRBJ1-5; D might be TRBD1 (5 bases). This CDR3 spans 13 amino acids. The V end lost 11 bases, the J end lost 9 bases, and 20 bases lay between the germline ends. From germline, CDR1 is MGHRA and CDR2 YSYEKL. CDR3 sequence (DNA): TGCGCCTCCGGCTCGGACACATCAGCGCCCCAGCATTTT. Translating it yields CASGSDTSAPQHF.

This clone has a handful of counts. CDR3 in DNA: TGTGCCAGCAGTAACCGACAGGGACTCAACACTGAAGCTTTCTTT. Its translation is CASSNRQGLNTEAFF. The chain employs TRBV2 and TRBJ1-1; 7 bases map to TRBD1. J gave up 2 bases and V 5 bases, and 8 bases lay outside the gene matches. This CDR3 is built from 15 residues. The V gene's germline CDR1 is SNHLY and CDR2 FYNNEI.

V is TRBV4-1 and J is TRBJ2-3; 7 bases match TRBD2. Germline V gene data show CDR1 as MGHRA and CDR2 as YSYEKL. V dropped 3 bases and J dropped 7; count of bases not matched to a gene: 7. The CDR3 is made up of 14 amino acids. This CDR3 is CASSQGLLMNTQYF. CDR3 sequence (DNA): TGCGCCAGCAGCCAGGGACTATTAATGAATACGCAGTATTTT.

DNA of the CDR3: TGTGCCATCAGTGAGATGGGGACACGGAGCTCCTATAATTCACCCCTCCACTTT. This codes for CAISEMGTRSSYNSPLHF. This chain connects TRBV10-3 to TRBJ1-6; D perhaps matches TRBD1 (6 bases). The CDR3 has 18 residues. The V end lost 2 bases, the J end lost 0 bases, and 14 bases lay between the germline ends. The germline V gene encodes CDR1 ENHRY and CDR2 SYGVKD.

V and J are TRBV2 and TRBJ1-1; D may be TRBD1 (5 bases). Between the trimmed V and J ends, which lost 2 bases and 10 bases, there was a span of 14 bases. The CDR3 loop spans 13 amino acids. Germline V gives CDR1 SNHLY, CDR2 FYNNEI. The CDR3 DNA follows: TGTGCCAGCAGTGAATTGCCGGGGCGGGGAGCTTTCTTT. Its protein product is CASSELPGRGAFF.

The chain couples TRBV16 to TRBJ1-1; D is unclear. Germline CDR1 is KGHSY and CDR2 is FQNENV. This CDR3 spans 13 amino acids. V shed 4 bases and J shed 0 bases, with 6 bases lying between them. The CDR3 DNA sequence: TGTGCCAGCAGCCCCCAATTGAACACTGAAGCTTTCTTT. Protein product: CASSPQLNTEAFF.

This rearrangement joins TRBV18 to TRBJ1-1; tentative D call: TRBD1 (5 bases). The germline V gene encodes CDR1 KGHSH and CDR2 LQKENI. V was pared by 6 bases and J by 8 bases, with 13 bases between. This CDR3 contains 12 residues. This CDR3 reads CASSLDTHEAFF. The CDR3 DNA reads TGTGCCAGCTCTCTGGACACTCACGAAGCTTTCTTT.

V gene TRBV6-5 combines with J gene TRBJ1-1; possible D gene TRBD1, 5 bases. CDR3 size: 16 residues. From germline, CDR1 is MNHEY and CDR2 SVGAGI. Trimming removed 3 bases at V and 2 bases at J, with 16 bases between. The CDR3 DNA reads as TGTGCCAGCAGTTATGAGATTGGGGCCTTCAACACTGAAGCTTTCTTT. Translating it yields CASSYEIGAFNTEAFF.

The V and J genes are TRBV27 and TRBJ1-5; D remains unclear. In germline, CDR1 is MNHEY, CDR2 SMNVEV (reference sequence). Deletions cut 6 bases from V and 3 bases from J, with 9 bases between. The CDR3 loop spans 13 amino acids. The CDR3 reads CASSPGYNQPQHF. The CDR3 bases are TGTGCCAGCAGCCCGGGTTACAATCAGCCCCAGCATTTT.

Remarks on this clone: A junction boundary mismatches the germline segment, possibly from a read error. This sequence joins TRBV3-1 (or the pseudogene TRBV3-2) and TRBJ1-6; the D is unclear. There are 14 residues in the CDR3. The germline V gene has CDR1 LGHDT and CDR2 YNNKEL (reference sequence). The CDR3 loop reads CASNQLGRNSPLHF. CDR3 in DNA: TGTGCCAGCAACCAACTGGGCCGAAATTCACCCCTCCACTTT.

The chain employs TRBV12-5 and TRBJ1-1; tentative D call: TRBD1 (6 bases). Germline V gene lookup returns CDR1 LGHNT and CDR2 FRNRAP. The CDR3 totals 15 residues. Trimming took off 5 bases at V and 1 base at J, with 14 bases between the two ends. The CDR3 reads CASGPGQKWNTEAFF. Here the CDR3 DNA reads TGTGCTAGTGGTCCTGGACAGAAGTGGAACACTGAAGCTTTCTTT.

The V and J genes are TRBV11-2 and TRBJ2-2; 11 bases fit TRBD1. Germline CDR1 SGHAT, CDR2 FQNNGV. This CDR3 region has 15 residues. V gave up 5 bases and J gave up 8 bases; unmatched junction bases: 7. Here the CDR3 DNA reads TGTGCCAGCAGCACCGTAGGACAGGGGGCGGGGGAGCTGTTTTTT. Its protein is CASSTVGQGAGELFF.

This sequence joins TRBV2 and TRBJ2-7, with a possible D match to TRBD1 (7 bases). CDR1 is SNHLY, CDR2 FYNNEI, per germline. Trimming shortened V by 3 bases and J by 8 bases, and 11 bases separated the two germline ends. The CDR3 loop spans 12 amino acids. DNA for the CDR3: TGTGCCAGCAGTGAGGAGGGGGCCAAGCAGTACTTC. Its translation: CASSEEGAKQYF.

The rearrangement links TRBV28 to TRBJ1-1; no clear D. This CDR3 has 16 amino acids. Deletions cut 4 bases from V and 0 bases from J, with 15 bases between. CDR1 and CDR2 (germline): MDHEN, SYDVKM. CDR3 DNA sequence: TGTGCCAGCAGTTCTGGCGGTGGTCACTTGAACACTGAAGCTTTCTTT. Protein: CASSSGGGHLNTEAFF.

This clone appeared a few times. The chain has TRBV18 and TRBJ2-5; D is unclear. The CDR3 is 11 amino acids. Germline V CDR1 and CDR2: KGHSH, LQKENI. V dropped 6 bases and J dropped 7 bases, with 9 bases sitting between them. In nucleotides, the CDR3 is TGTGCCAGCTCCCCCGGGTGGACCCAGTACTTC. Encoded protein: CASSPGWTQYF.

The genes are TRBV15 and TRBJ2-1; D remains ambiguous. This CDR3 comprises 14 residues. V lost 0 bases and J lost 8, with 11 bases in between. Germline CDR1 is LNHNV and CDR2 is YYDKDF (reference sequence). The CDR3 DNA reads TGTGCCACCAGCAGAGATCTCAGCGCAGATGAGCAGTTCTTC. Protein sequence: CATSRDLSADEQFF.

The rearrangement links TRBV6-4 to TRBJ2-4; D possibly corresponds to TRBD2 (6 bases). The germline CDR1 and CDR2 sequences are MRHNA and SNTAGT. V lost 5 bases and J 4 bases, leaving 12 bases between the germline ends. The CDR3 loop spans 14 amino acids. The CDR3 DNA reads TGTGCCAGCAGTTGGCTAGCGATAAAAAACATTCAGTACTTC. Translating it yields CASSWLAIKNIQYF.